The T cell receptor beta chain described here comes from a study of shared clonotypes between healthy human individuals. Findings and limits, study-wide: Compared with clonotypes that all four donors shared, non-shared clonotypes had lower generation probabilities.

Assay: immunoSEQ multiplex PCR; the TCRdb copy retains only in-frame clones and omits some. This table has millions of clones, roughly 93% appearing once. CDR1 is MDHEN and CDR2 is SYDVKM in the germline V gene. The CDR3 runs 13 residues. V lost 3 bases to trimming and J lost 6 bases, with 8 bases between them. Details on this clone: What it binds is unknown.

The source is a man younger than 30 in good health. Some clones in this sample may be carry-over from other donors' samples. Sequencing used naive CD4+ T cells from PBMCs. Subset noted: CD45RA+ positively selected. The genes are TRBV28 and TRBJ1-4, with a tentative D call TRBD1 (5 bases). As DNA, the CDR3 is TGTGCCAGCAGTTTGACAGCTGATGAAAAACTGTTTTTT. This translates into CASSLTADEKLFF.